The next 7 T cell receptor beta chains were all read from a single sample in a study of control samples from healthy donors and cancer patients. Assay used: immunoSEQ multiplex PCR; TCRdb lists only in-frame clones, some missing. This sample has roughly 170,000 clones, with 88% found just once. The sample taken for sequencing was blood. The source is a woman in her 30s in good health.

This clone is a singleton in its sample. The CDR3 protein is CASSLSGYEQYF. The CDR3 nucleotides are TGTGCCAGCAGTTTATCAGGGTACGAGCAGTACTTC. The chain recombines TRBV12-3 or TRBV12-4 with TRBJ2-7; D might be TRBD1 (5 bases). The CDR3 contains 12 residues. The V end lost 2 bases, the J end lost 4 bases, and 6 bases lay between the germline ends.

This rearrangement joins TRBV29-1 to TRBJ2-3; D is undetermined. With 1 base removed from V and 0 bases from J, the gap between germline ends came to 11 bases. Germline CDR1 is SQVTM and CDR2 is ANQGSEA. The CDR3 sequence is 15 residues long. In DNA form, the CDR3 reads TGCAGCGTTGAAGGGGGTCCCACTAGCACAGATACGCAGTATTTT. Encoded protein: CSVEGGPTSTDTQYF.

The V gene is TRBV11-2, the J gene TRBJ2-7, with D tentatively TRBD2 (8 bases). V lost 5 bases to trimming and J lost 4 bases, with 18 bases between them. Per germline, CDR1 SGHAT and CDR2 FQNNGV. This CDR3 is built from 15 residues. CDR3 sequence: CASSQGVTSVYEQYF. CDR3 coding DNA: TGTGCCAGCAGCCAGGGGGTGACTAGCGTTTACGAGCAGTACTTC.

V is TRBV1 and J is TRBJ2-7; the table's D call, TRBD1, was not checked against the DNA. TRBV1 is a known pseudogene. The CDR3 is 17 residues long. The CDR3 DNA sequence: TGCACCAGCAGCCAAGAAATCCACAGGGGGCTTGGCTACGAGCAGTACGTC. Translated: CTSSQEIHRGLGYEQYV.

The chain recombines TRBV6-1 with TRBJ2-7; a weak D match, TRBD2 (6 bases). The CDR3 is 15 amino acids. V was clipped by 3 bases and J by 4 bases, with 16 bases between them. In germline, CDR1 is MNHNS, CDR2 SASEGT. CDR3 DNA sequence: TGTGCCAGCAGTGAGTGGAGGGATGTGGAGTACGAGCAGTACGTC. Amino acids: CASSEWRDVEYEQYV.

The chain joins TRBV5-4 to TRBJ2-3; D unresolved. Germline V gene sequence: CDR1 SGHNT, CDR2 YYREEE (reference sequence). The CDR3 loop spans 13 amino acids. V shed 5 bases and J shed 4 bases, with 11 bases lying between them. The CDR3 sequence: CASSLQDPDTQYF. CDR3 nucleotides: TGTGCCAGCAGTCTCCAGGACCCAGATACGCAGTATTTT.

V and J are TRBV7-9 and TRBJ1-5; D gene uncertain. This CDR3 has 15 amino acids. The V gene lost 1 base and the J gene lost 7 bases, with 14 bases spanning the gap. The germline V gene has CDR1 SEHNR and CDR2 FQNEAQ (reference sequence). In DNA, the CDR3 is TGTGCCAGCAGCTTAGATCGGGGAGACCCACAGCCCCAGCATTTT. It yields the protein CASSLDRGDPQPQHF.